This T cell receptor beta chain was sequenced for a study of T cell clones after liver transplantation. The table came from immunoSEQ multiplex PCR; TCRdb's copy has only in-frame clones and leaves some out. In the table there are more than 95,000 clones, approximately 78% of which are singletons. Germline CDR1 and CDR2: KGHSH and LQKENI. CDR3 length: 19 residues. Trimming removed 4 bases from V and 0 bases from J, with 23 bases in between. The specimen was CD4+ T cells from blood, collected before liver transplant. The source is a human donor who received a liver transplant. This sequence joins TRBV18 and TRBJ2-3, with D maybe TRBD1 (5 bases). For the CDR3, the DNA is TGTGCCAGCTCACACCTAACTTTGACAGCAAAACCTAGCACAGATACGCAGTATTTT. It encodes CASSHLTLTAKPSTDTQYF.